This TCR beta chain was recorded in a study of control samples from healthy donors and cancer patients. TCRdb's copy holds only in-frame clones and misses some; the assay was immunoSEQ multiplex PCR. The sample consists of 190,000 or so clones, just under 95% of them appearing once. This clone appeared once. Germline V lookup: CDR1 KGHDR, CDR2 SFDVKD. The CDR3 length is 15 residues. V lost 6 bases and J lost 3; bases outside the gene matches: 6. The V and J genes are TRBV24-1 and TRBJ2-3; 9 nucleotides match TRBD1. The clonotype originates from a man in his late teens or twenties in good health. The material sequenced was blood. Here the CDR3 reads CATSPRGTGTDTQYF. The CDR3 DNA reads TGTGCCACCAGTCCCCGGGGGACAGGGACAGATACGCAGTATTTT.